This T cell receptor (beta chain) emerged from a study of OX40 agonist ivuxolimab in advanced cancers. Study context: An agonistic anti-OX40 (CD134) antibody, ivuxolimab, was used to treat the patients. Patients received ivuxolimab, an intravenous treatment, every 2 weeks at 0.01 to 10 mg/kg.

V lost 0 bases and J 8 bases, leaving 13 bases between the germline ends. The CDR3 totals 14 residues. Looked up from germline, CDR1 is MGHRA and CDR2 is YSYEKL. On this clone itself: Its antigen remains unknown.

Blood got drawn at baseline, again on cycle 4 day 1, and then on cycle 7 day 1. Some clones are missing from TCRdb's copy, which holds only in-frame ones; the method was immunoSEQ multiplex PCR. The data show approximately 74,000 clones, 75% to 95% seen once. Overall study findings and caveats: The authors did not determine the antigen specificity of the expanded peripheral T cells.

The chain uses TRBV4-1 and TRBJ1-2; no clear D gene. The receptor was derived from an adult with an advanced solid tumor such as melanoma, head and neck, liver or kidney cancer. The material sequenced was CD4+ or CD8+ T cells sorted from blood, taken in a trial of the OX40 agonist ivuxolimab. The CDR3 reads CASSQEIAAVGYTF. DNA for the CDR3: TGCGCCAGCAGCCAAGAGATCGCCGCCGTCGGCTACACCTTC.